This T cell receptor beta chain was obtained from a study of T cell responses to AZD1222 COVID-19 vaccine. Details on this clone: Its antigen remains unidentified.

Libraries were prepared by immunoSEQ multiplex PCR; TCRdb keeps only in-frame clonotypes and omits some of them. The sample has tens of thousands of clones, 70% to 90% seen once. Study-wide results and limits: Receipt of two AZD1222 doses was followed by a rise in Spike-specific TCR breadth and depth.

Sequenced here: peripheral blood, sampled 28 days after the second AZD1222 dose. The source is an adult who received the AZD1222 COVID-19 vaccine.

CDR3 DNA: TGTGCCAGCAGCTTAGAAGCTGGGTATAAGGGTGAGCAGTTCTTC. Translation gives CASSLEAGYKGEQFF. The chain couples TRBV7-9 to TRBJ2-1; no clear D. The CDR3 is 15 residues long. Looked up from germline, CDR1 is SEHNR and CDR2 is FQNEAQ (reference sequence). V was clipped by 1 base and J by 9 bases, with 16 bases between them.